This T cell receptor beta chain was captured by sequencing in a study of shared clonotypes between healthy human individuals. Study context: Donor ages ranged 18 to 49 years: a couple of women, a few men.

The data were produced by immunoSEQ multiplex PCR, yet TCRdb's version contains in-frame clones alone and is incomplete. The sample shows hundreds of thousands of clones, just over 90% of them seen only once. The naive CD8 subset, CD45RO-negative cells positively selected for CCR7, excluded terminally differentiated effector memory CD45RA+ cells. This CDR3 has 14 residues. The V end lost 11 bases, the J end lost 6 bases, and 23 bases lay between the germline ends. CDR1 and CDR2 from the germline V gene are SNHLY and FYNNEI. Specimen: naive CD8+ T cells sorted from blood. This sequence originates from a man under 40 in good health. This chain joins TRBV2 and TRBJ2-7; possibly TRBD1 for D (7 bases). CDR3 DNA: TGTGCCGGCCCCGGGACAGCCCCCGGGAGCGAGCAGTACTTC. Amino acid sequence: CAGPGTAPGSEQYF. Drawing the rest from reference TRBV2 and TRBJ2-7, the complete variable domain is EPEVTQTPSHQVTQMGQEVILRCVPISNHLYFYWYRQILGQKVEFLVSFYNNEISEKSEIFDDQFSVERPDGSNFTLKIRSTKLEDSAMYFCAGPGTAPGSEQYFGPGTRLTVT.